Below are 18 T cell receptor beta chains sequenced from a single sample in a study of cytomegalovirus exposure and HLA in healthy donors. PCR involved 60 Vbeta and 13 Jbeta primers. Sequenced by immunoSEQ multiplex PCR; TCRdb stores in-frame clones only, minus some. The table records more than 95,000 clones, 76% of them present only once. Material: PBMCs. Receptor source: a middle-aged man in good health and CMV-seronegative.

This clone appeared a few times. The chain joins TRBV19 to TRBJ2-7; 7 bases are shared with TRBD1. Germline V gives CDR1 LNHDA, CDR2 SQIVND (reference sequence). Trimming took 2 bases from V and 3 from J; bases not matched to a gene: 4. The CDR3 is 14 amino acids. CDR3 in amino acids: CASSIPGQSYEQYF. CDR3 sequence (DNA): TGTGCCAGTAGTATACCGGGACAGAGCTACGAGCAGTACTTC.

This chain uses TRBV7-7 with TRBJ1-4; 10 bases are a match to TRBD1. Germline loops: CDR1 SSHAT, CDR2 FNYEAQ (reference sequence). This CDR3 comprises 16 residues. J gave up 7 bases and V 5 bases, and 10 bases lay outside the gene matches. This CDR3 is CASSHYRTGGSEKLFF. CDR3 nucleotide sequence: TGTGCCAGCAGCCACTACCGGACAGGGGGAAGTGAAAAACTGTTTTTT.

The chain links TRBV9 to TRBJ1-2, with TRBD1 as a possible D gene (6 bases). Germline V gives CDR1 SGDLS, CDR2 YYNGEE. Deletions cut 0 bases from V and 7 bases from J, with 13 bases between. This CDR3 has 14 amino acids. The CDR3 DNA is TGTGCCAGCAGCGTAGATAGGGGGACCATTGGCTACACCTTC. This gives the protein CASSVDRGTIGYTF.

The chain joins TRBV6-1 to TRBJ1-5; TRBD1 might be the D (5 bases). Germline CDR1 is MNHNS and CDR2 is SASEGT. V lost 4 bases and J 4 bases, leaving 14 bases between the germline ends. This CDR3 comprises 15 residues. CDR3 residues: CASSGSPGGNQPQHF. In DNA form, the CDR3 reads TGTGCCAGCAGTGGCTCCCCGGGGGGGAATCAGCCCCAGCATTTT.

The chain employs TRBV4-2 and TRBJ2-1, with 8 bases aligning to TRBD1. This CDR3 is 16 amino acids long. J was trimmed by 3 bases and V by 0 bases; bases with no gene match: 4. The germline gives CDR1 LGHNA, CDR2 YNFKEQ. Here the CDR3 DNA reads TGTGCCAGCAGCCAAGAATGGACAGGGTTCTACAATGAGCAGTTCTTC. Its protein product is CASSQEWTGFYNEQFF.

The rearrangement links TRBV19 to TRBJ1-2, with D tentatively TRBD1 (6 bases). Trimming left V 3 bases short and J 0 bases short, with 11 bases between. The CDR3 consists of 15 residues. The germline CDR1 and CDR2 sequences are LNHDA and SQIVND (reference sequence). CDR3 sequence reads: CASSIEQGANYGYTF. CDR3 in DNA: TGTGCCAGTAGTATCGAACAGGGCGCTAACTATGGCTACACCTTC.

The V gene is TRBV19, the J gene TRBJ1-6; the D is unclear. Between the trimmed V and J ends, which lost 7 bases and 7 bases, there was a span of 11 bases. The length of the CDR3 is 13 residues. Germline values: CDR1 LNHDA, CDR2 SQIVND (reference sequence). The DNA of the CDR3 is TGTGCCAGTATGAACAATTTGAATTCACCCCTCCACTTT. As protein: CASMNNLNSPLHF.

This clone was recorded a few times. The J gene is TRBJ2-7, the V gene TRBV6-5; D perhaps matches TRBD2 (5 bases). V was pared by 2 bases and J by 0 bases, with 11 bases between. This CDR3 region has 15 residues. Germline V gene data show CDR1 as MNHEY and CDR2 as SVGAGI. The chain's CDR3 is CASSYRSGNSYEQYF. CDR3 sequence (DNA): TGTGCCAGCAGTTACAGGTCGGGAAACTCCTACGAGCAGTACTTC.

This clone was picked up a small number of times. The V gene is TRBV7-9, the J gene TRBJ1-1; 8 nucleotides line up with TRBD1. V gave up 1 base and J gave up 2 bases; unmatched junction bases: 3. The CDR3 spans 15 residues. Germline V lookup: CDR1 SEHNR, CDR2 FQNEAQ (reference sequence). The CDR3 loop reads CASSLVTGGNTEAFF. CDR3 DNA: TGTGCCAGCAGCTTAGTCACAGGGGGAAACACTGAAGCTTTCTTT.

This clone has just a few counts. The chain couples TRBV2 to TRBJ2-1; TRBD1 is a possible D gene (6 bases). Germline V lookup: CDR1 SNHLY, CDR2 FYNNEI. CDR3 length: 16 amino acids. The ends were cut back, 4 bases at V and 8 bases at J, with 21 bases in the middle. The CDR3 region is CASSGTGKGQHHEQFF. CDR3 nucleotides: TGTGCCAGCAGTGGTACAGGGAAGGGACAACACCATGAGCAGTTCTTC.

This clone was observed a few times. CDR3 region: CASRPSTGGGEKLFF. The CDR3 bases are TGCGCCAGCAGACCCTCGACAGGGGGCGGTGAAAAACTGTTTTTT. The V call is TRBV5-1, the J call TRBJ1-4; 10 nucleotides match TRBD1. CDR3 size: 15 residues. V lost 5 bases to trimming and J lost 7 bases; unmatched junction nucleotides: 8. The germline V gene has CDR1 SGHRS and CDR2 YFSETQ.

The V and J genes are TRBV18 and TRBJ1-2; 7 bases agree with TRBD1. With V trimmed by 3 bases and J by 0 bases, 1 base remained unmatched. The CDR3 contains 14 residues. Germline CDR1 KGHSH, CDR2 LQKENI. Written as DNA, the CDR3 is TGTGCCAGCTCACCCCAGGGGGCTAACTATGGCTACACCTTC. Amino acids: CASSPQGANYGYTF.

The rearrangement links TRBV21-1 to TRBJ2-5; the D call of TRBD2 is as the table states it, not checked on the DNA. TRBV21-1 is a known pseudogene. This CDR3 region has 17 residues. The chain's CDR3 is CASSWPTIGGQGETQYF. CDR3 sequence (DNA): TGTGCCAGCAGTTGGCCTACGATCGGGGGGCAGGGGGAGACCCAGTACTTC.

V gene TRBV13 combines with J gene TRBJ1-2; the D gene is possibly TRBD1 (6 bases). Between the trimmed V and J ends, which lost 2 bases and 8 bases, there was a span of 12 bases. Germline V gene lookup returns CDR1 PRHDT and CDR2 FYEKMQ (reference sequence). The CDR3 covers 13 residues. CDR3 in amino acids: CASSLQGMGGYTF. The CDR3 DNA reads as TGTGCCAGCAGCTTACAGGGGATGGGGGGCTACACCTTC. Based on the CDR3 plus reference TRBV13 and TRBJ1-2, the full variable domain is AAGVIQSPRHLIKEKRETATLKCYPIPRHDTVYWYQQGPGQDPQFLISFYEKMQSDKGSIPDRFSAQQFSDYHSELNMSSLELGDSALYFCASSLQGMGGYTFGSGTRLTVV.

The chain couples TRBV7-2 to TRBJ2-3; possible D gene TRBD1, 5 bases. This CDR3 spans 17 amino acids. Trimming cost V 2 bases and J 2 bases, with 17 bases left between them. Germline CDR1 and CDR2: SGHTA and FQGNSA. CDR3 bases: TGTGCCAGCAGCTTAAGTTTTTCGGCAGGGATCACAGATACGCAGTATTTT. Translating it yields CASSLSFSAGITDTQYF. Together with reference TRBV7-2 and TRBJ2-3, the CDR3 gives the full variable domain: GAGVSQSPSNKVTEKGKDVELRCDPISGHTALYWYRQSLGQGLEFLIYFQGNSAPDKSGLPSDRFSAERTGGSVSTLTIQRTQQEDSAVYLCASSLSFSAGITDTQYFGPGTRLTVL.

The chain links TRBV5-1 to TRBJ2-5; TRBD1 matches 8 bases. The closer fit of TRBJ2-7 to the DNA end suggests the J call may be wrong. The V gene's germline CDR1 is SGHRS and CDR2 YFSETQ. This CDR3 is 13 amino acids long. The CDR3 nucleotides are TGCGCCAGCAGCTTGACAGGGGGCTACGAGCAGTACTTC. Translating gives CASSLTGGYEQYF.

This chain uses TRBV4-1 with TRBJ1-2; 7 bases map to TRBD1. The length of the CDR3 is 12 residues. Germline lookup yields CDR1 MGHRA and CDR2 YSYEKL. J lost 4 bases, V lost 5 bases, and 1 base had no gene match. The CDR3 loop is CASSGDSYGYTF. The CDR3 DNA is TGCGCCAGCAGCGGGGACAGCTATGGCTACACCTTC.

The CDR3 here is CASSQASGQGSYNEQFF. The DNA for the CDR3 is TGTGCCAGCAGCCAAGCATCGGGACAGGGGTCCTACAATGAGCAGTTCTTC. V and J are TRBV4-2 and TRBJ2-1; TRBD1 agrees at 10 bases. Germline V gene sequence: CDR1 LGHNA, CDR2 YNFKEQ. The junction had 4 bases not matched to a gene; V was cut back by 1 base and J by 1 base. CDR3 length: 17 amino acids.